The T cell receptor (beta chain) described here comes from a study of OX40 agonist ivuxolimab in advanced cancers. The table came from immunoSEQ multiplex PCR; TCRdb's copy has only in-frame clones and leaves some out. The data show under 50,000 clones, about nine tenths seen once. Germline CDR1 is LNHDA and CDR2 is SQIVND (reference sequence). The CDR3 is made up of 15 amino acids. V gave up 5 bases and J gave up 0 bases, with 11 bases separating them. The chain combines TRBV19 with TRBJ1-5; D remains unclear. Material: CD4+ or CD8+ T cells sorted from blood, obtained in a trial of the OX40 agonist ivuxolimab. The sequence came from an adult with an advanced solid tumor such as melanoma, head and neck, liver or kidney cancer. The CDR3 region has the DNA TGTGCCAGTAGTCCACCCCCCTATAGCAATCAGCCCCAGCATTTT. It is translated as CASSPPPYSNQPQHF.